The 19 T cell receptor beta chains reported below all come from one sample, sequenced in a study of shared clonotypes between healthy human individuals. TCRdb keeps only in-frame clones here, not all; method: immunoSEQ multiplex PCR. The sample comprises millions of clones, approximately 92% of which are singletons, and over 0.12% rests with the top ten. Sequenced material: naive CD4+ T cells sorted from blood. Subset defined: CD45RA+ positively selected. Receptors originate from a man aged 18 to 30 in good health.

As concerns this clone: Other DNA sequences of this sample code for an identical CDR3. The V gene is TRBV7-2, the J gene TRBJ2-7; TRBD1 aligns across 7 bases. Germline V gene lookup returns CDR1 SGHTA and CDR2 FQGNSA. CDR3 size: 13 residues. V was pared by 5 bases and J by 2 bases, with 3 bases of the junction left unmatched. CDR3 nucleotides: TGTGCCAGCAGCCCGGGACAGACCTACGAGCAGTACTTC. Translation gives CASSPGQTYEQYF.

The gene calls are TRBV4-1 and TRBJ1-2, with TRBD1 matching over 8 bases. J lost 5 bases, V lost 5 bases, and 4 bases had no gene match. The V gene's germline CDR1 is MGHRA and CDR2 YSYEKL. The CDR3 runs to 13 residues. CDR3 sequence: CASSGQGLYGYTF. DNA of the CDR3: TGCGCCAGCAGCGGACAGGGCCTTTATGGCTACACCTTC.

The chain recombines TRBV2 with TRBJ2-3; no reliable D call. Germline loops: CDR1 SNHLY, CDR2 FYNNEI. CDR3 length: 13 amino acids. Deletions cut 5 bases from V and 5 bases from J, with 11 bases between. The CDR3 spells CASSTFKGDTQYF. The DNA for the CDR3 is TGTGCCAGCAGTACATTTAAAGGAGATACGCAGTATTTT.

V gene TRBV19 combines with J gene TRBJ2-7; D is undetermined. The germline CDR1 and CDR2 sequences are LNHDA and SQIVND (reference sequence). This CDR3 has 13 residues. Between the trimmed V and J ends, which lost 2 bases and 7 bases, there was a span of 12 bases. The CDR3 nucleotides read TGTGCCAGTAGTATAAGTTTTGTGTCAGAGCAGTACTTC. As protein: CASSISFVSEQYF.

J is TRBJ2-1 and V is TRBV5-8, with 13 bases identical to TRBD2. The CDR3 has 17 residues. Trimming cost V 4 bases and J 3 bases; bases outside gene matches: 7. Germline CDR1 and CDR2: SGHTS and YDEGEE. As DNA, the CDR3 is TGTGCCAGCAGCCCGAAACGACTAGCGGGGGGCTACAATGAGCAGTTCTTC. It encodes CASSPKRLAGGYNEQFF.

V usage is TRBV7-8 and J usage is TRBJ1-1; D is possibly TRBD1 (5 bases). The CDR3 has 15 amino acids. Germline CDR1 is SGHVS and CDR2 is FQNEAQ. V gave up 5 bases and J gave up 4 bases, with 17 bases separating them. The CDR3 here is CASSDRQTLGTEAFF. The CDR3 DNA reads TGTGCCAGCAGCGACAGACAGACCTTGGGCACTGAAGCTTTCTTT.

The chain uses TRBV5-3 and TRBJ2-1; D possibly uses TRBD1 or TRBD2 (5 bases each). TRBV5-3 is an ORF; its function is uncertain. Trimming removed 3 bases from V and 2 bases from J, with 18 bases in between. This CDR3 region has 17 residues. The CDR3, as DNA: TGTGCCAGAAGCTGGGGCCCCGGGACCCAGGCCTACAATGAGCAGTTCTTC. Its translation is CARSWGPGTQAYNEQFF.

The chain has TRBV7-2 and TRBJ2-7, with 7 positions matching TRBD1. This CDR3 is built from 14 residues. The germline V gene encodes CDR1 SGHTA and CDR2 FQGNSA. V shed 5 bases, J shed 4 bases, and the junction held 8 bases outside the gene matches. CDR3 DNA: TGTGCCAGCAGCACTCGGACAGGTATTTACGAGCAGTACTTC. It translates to CASSTRTGIYEQYF.

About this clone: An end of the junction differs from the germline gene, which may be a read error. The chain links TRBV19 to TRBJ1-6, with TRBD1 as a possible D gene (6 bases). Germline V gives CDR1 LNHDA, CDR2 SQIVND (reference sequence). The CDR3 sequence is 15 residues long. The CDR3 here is CVSRGGSSYNSPLHF. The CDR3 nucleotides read TGTGTCAGTAGGGGGGGGAGCTCCTATAATTCACCCCTCCACTTT.

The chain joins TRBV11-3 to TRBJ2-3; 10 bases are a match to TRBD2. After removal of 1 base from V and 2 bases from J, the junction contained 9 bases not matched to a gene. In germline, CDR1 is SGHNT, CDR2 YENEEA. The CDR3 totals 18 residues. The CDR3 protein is CASSLGGGLAEYTDTQYF. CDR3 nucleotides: TGTGCCAGCAGCTTAGGGGGCGGACTAGCGGAATACACAGATACGCAGTATTTT. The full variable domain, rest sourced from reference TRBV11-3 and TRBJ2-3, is EAGVVQSPRYKIIEKKQPVAFWCNPISGHNTLYWYLQNLGQGPELLIRYENEEAVDDSQLPKDRFSAERLKGVDSTLKIQPAELGDSAVYLCASSLGGGLAEYTDTQYFGPGTRLTVL.

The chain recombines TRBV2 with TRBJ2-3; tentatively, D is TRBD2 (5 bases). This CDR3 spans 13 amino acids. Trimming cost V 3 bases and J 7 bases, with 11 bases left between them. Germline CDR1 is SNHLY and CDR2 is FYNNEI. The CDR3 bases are TGTGCCAGCAGTGAGGGCGGACTCAATACGCAGTATTTT. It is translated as CASSEGGLNTQYF.

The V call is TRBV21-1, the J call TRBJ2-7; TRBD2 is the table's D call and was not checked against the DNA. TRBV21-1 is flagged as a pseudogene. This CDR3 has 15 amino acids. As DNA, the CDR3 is TGTGCCAGCAGCAAAGGACGGCCAGACTTCTACGAGCAGTACTTC. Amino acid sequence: CASSKGRPDFYEQYF.

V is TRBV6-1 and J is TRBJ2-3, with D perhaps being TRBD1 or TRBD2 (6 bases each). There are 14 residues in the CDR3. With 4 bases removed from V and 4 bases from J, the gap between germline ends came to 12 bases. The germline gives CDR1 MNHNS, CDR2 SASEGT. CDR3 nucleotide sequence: TGTGCCAGCAGTGGTGGGGGGCTCGCAGATACGCAGTATTTT. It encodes CASSGGGLADTQYF.

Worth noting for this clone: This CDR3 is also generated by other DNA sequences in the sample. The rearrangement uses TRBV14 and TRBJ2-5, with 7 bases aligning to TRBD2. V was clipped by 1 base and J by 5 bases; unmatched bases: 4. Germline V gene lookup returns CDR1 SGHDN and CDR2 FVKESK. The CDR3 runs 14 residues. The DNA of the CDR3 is TGTGCCAGCAGCCAAGGGGGAGGGTTGGAGACCCAGTACTTC. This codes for CASSQGGGLETQYF.

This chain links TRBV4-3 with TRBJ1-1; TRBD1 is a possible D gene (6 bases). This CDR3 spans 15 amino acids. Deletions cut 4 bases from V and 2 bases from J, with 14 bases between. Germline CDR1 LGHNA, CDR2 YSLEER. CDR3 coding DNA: TGCGCCAGCAGCCTCCTTAGGGGGTTAAACACTGAAGCTTTCTTT. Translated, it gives CASSLLRGLNTEAFF.

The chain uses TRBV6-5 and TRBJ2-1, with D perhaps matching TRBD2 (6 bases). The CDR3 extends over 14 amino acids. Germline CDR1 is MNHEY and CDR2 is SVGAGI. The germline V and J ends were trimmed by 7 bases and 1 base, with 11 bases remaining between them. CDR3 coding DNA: TGTGCCAGCACCCAGGAGGGGTCCTACAATGAGCAGTTCTTC. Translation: CASTQEGSYNEQFF.

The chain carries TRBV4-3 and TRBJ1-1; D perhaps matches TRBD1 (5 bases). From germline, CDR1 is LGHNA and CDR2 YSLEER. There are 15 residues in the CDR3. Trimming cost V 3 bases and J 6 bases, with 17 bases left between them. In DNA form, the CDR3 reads TGCGCCAGCAGCCAGGCAGGAGCGTGGGGCGCTGAAGCTTTCTTT. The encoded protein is CASSQAGAWGAEAFF.

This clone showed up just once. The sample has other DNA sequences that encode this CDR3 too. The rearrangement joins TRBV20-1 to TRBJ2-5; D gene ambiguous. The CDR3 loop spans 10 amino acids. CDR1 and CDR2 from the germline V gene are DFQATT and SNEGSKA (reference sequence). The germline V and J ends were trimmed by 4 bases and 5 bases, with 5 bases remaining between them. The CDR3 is CSAKAETQYF. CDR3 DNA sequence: TGCAGTGCTAAGGCGGAGACCCAGTACTTC.

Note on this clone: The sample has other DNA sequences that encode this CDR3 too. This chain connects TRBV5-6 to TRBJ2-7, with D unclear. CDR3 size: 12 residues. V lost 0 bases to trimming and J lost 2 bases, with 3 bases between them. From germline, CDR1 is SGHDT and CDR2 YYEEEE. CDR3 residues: CASSLETYEQYF. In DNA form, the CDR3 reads TGTGCCAGCAGCTTGGAAACCTACGAGCAGTACTTC.